This TCR beta chain was profiled in a study of OX40 agonist ivuxolimab in advanced cancers. Background on the study: Administration of intravenous ivuxolimab to patients occurred every 2 weeks at 0.01 to 10 mg/kg. Whole-study results and caveats: Near-lowest levels of clonal expansion characterized partial responders at 0.1-3.0 mg/kg. The antigens recognized by the expanded peripheral T cells, that is their antigen specificity, were not determined.

J was trimmed by 13 bases and V by 5 bases; bases with no gene match: 8. This CDR3 is built from 12 residues. The germline V gene has CDR1 GTSNPN and CDR2 SVGIG (reference sequence). In the case of this clone: Its antigen is still unknown.

Measured with immunoSEQ multiplex PCR; TCRdb has only the in-frame clones, and not every one. The sample carries about 83,000 clones, around 90% recorded once. This TCR derives from an adult with an advanced solid tumor such as melanoma, head and neck, liver or kidney cancer. J is TRBJ1-6 and V is TRBV30; 7 nucleotides agree with TRBD1. The starting material was CD4+ or CD8+ T cells sorted from blood, obtained in a trial of the OX40 agonist ivuxolimab. The CDR3 is CAWQQGLRPLHF. The CDR3 DNA sequence: TGTGCCTGGCAACAGGGGCTTCGGCCCCTCCACTTT.